Shown below are 3 T cell receptor beta chains from a single sample sequenced in a study of Ad26.COV2.S vaccination and SARS-CoV-2 variants. Noted treatment: roughly 18 received Ad26.COV2.S at low or high dose, single or two shots; about 5 received placebo; per-sample allocation not given. Specimens were obtained on day 63 following the first vaccine or placebo injection. The protocol was immunoSEQ multiplex PCR, while the TCRdb copy is restricted to in-frame clones and leaves out a portion. Here the sample spans about 390,000 clones, roughly 90% being singletons. Sample: peripheral blood, taken in a trial of Ad26.COV2.S vaccine versus placebo. The receptors were gathered from a person aged 18-60 years who received the Ad26.COV2.S COVID-19 vaccine or a placebo.

This chain links TRBV20-1 with TRBJ2-7; D may match TRBD1 or TRBD2 (7 bases each). The ends were cut back, 3 bases at V and 2 bases at J, with 14 bases in the middle. This CDR3 comprises 14 residues. Germline V lookup: CDR1 DFQATT, CDR2 SNEGSKA (reference sequence). CDR3 DNA: TGCAGTGCTAGTCGGGGAGGGGGCCCCTACGAGCAGTACTTC. Translated, it gives CSASRGGGPYEQYF.

The chain is built from TRBV5-1 and TRBJ2-1, with TRBD2 matching over 8 bases. The CDR3 sequence is 16 residues long. Unmatched junction bases numbered 12, after V lost 0 bases and J lost 10 bases. The germline V gene encodes CDR1 SGHRS and CDR2 YFSETQ. The CDR3 DNA follows: TGCGCCAGCAGCTTGGACGGAGGACTAGCTATCGACGAGCAGTTCTTC. Encoded protein: CASSLDGGLAIDEQFF.

This clone was counted a single time. CDR3 residues: CASRPWGARGLEAFF. The CDR3 DNA follows: TGTGCCAGCAGACCTTGGGGCGCGAGAGGGCTTGAAGCTTTCTTT. This chain joins TRBV28 and TRBJ1-1; D might be TRBD1 (5 bases). CDR1 and CDR2 from the germline V gene are MDHEN and SYDVKM. The CDR3 consists of 15 residues. Between the trimmed V and J ends, which lost 6 bases and 7 bases, there was a span of 21 bases. Complete variable domain (other parts from reference TRBV28 and TRBJ1-1): DVKVTQSSRYLVKRTGEKVFLECVQDMDHENMFWYRQDPGLGLRLIYFSYDVKMKEKGDIPEGYSVSREKKERFSLILESASTNQTSMYLCASRPWGARGLEAFFGQGTRLTVV.